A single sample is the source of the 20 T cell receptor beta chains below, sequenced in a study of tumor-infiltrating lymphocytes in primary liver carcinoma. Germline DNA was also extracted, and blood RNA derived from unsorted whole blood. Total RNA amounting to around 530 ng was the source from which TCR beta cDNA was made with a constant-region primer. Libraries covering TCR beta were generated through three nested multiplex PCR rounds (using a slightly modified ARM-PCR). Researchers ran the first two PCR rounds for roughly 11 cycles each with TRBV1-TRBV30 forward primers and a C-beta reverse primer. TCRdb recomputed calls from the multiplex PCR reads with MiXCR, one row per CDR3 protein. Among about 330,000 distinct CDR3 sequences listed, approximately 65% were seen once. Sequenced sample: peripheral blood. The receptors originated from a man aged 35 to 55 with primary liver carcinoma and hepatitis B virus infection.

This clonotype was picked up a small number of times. Here the CDR3 reads CASSLQGQRNTEAFF. The CDR3 DNA reads TGCGCCAGCAGCTTGCAAGGACAGCGGAACACTGAAGCTTTCTTT. The J gene is TRBJ1-1, the V gene TRBV5-1; a weak D match, TRBD1 (6 bases). Germline V gene lookup returns CDR1 SGHRS and CDR2 YFSETQ. Deletions cut 1 base from V and 1 base from J, with 11 bases between. The CDR3 consists of 15 residues.

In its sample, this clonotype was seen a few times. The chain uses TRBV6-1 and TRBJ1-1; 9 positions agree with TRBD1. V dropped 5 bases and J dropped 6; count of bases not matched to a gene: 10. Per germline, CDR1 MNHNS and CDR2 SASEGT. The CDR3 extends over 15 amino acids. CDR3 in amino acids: CASSSTGGVGAEAFF. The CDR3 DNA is TGTGCCAGCAGTTCTACAGGGGGCGTCGGCGCTGAAGCTTTCTTT.

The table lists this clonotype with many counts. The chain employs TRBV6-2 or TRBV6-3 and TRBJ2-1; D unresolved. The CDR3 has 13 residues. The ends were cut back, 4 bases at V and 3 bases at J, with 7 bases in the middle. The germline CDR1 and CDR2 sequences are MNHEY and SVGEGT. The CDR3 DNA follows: TGTGCCAGCAGTTCACGGGTCTACAATGAGCAGTTCTTC. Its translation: CASSSRVYNEQFF.

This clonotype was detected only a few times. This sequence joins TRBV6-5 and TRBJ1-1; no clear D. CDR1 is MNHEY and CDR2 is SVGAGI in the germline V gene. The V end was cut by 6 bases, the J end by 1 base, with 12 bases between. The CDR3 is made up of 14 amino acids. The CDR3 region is CASRQARWNTEAFF. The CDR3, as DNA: TGTGCCAGCAGACAAGCCCGGTGGAACACTGAAGCTTTCTTT.

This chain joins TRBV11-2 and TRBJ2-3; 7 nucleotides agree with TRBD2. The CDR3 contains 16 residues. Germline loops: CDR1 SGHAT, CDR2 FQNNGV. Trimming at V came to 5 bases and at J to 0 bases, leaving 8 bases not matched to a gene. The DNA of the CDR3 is TGTGCCAGCAGCCCCAGTAGCGGGCCTAGCACAGATACGCAGTATTTT. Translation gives CASSPSSGPSTDTQYF.

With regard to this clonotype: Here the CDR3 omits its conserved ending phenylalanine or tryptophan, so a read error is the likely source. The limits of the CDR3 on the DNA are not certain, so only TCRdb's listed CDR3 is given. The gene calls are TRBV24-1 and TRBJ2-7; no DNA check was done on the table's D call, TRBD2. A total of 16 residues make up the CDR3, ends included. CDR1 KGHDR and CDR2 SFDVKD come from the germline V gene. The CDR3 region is CATSDPLAGGPHERYL.

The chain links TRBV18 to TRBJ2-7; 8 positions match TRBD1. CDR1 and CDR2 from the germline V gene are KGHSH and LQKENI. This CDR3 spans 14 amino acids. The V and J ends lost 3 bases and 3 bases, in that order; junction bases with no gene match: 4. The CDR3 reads CASSPAGGLYEQYF. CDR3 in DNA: TGTGCCAGCTCACCCGCAGGGGGCCTCTACGAGCAGTACTTC.

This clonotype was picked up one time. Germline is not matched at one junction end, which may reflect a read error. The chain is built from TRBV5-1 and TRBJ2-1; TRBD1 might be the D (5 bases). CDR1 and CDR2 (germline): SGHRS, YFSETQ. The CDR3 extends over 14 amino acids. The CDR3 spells CASSFETVYNEQFF. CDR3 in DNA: TGCGCCAGCAGCTTCGAGACAGTCTACAATGAACAGTTCTTC.

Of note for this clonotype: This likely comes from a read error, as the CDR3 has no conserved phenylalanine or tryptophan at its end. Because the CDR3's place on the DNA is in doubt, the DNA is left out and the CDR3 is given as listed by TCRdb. The chain's CDR3 is CASSLNAYEQYS. The chain has TRBV11-2 and TRBJ2-7. The CDR3 is 12 residues long, ends included. CDR1 and CDR2 (germline): SGHAT, FQNNGV.

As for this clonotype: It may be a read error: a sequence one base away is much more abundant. CDR3 loop: CACSSGDEKLFF. CDR3 DNA sequence: TGTGCCTGCAGCTCGGGGGATGAAAAACTGTTTTTT. The rearrangement uses TRBV7-9 and TRBJ1-4, with TRBD1 as a possible D gene (5 bases). The germline V gene encodes CDR1 SEHNR and CDR2 FQNEAQ (reference sequence). The CDR3 is 12 residues long.

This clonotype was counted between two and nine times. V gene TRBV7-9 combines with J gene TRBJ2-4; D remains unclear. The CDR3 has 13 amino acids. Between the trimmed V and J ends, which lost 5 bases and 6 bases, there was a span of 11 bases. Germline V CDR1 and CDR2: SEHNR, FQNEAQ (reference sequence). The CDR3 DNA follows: TGTGCCAGCAGCCCCGACGGTGGAAACATTCAGTACTTC. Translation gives CASSPDGGNIQYF. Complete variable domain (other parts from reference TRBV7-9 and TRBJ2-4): DTGVSQNPRHKITKRGQNVTFRCDPISEHNRLYWYRQTLGQGPEFLTYFQNEAQLEKSRLLSDRFSAERPKGSFSTLEIQRTEQGDSAMYLCASSPDGGNIQYFGAGTRLSVL.

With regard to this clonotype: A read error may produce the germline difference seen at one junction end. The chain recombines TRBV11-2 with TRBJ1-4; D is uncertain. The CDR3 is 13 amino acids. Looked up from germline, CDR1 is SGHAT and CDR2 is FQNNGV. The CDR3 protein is CVSSFRLGEKLFF. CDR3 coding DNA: TGTGTCAGCAGCTTCAGGTTAGGTGAAAAACTGTTTTTT.

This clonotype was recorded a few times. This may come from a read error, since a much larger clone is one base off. CDR3 sequence reads: CASRNTDTQYF. The CDR3 coding sequence is TGTGCCAGCAGGAACACAGATACGCAGTATTTT. The rearrangement links TRBV6-6 to TRBJ2-3; no clear D. CDR1 is MNHNY, CDR2 SVGAGI, per germline (reference sequence). V was cut by 6 bases and J by 2 bases, with 3 bases left in between. The CDR3 runs 11 residues.

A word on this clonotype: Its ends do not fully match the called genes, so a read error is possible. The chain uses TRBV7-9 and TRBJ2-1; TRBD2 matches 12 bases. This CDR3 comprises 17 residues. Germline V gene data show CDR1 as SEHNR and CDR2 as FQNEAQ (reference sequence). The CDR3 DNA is TGTGCCAGCAGCCCAGAGGCCCGACTAGCGGGGGACAATGAGCAGCTCTTC. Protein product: CASSPEARLAGDNEQLF. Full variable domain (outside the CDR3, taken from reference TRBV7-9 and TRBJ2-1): DTGVSQNPRHKITKRGQNVTFRCDPISEHNRLYWYRQTLGQGPEFLTYFQNEAQLEKSRLLSDRFSAERPKGSFSTLEIQRTEQGDSAMYLCASSPEARLAGDNEQLFGPGTRLTVL.

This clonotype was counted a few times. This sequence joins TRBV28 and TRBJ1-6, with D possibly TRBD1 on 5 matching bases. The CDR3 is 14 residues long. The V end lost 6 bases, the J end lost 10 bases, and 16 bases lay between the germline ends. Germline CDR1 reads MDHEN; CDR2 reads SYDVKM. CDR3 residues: CASRDIKGYSPLHF. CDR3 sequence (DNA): TGTGCCAGCAGAGATATAAAGGGGTACTCACCCCTCCACTTT.

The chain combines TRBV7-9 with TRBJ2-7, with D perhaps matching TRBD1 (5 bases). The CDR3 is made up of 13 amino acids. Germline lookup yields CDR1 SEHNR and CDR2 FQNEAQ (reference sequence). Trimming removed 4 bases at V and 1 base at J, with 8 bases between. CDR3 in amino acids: CASSSGWSYEQYF. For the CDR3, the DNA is TGTGCCAGCAGCTCAGGGTGGTCCTACGAGCAGTACTTC.

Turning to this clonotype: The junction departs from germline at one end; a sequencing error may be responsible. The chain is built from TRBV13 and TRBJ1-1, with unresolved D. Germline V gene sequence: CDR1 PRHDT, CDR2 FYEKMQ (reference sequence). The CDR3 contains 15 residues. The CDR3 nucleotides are TGTGCCAGCAGGACACTAACAGATTCGAACACTGAAGTTTTCTTT. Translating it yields CASRTLTDSNTEVFF.

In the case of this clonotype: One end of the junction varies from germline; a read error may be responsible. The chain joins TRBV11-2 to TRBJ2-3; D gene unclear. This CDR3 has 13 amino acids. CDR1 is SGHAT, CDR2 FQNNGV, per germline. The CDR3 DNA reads TGTGCCAGCAGCCTGTTTAATTGGGATACACAGTATTTT. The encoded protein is CASSLFNWDTQYF.

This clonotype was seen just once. In DNA, the CDR3 is TGTGCCAGCACCTTTTCGAACAGGGGTGACAAAAAACTGTTTTTT. Translation gives CASTFSNRGDKKLFF. The chain carries TRBV5-4 and TRBJ1-4; 7 bases match TRBD1. Germline assignment: CDR1 SGHNT and CDR2 YYREEE (reference sequence). The CDR3 contains 15 residues. V lost 6 bases, J lost 9 bases, and 14 bases stayed unmatched.

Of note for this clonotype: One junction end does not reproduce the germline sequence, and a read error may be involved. DNA of the CDR3: TGTGCCAGCAACTTAGTCTCGGACAAGGCATCCGAGCAGTACTTC. Amino acids: CASNLVSDKASEQYF. The rearrangement uses TRBV7-9 and TRBJ2-7, with D possibly TRBD1 on 5 matching bases. Germline V gives CDR1 SEHNR, CDR2 FQNEAQ (reference sequence). This CDR3 has 15 amino acids.